The clone carrying this T cell receptor beta chain was seen ten or more times. Antigen: not known. This entry comes from a study of metastatic and nonmetastatic thyroid tumors. On the study more broadly: The study looked at repertoires side by side in blood and in tumor or nodule tissue from malignant and benign thyroid patients.

Per the authors' pipeline: Variation in CDR3 across clinicopathological groups served as the basis for constructing a distant-metastasis classifier in papillary thyroid cancer. With MiXCR, TCRdb reprocessed the PCR reads. The V and J calls were determined by TCRdb, not by the authors. Of over 70,000 clones in the sample, around 20% were seen once. Study-level results: Patients with malignant thyroid tumors reportedly had significantly higher TCR beta diversity than those with benign nodules, in blood and tumor.

Thyroid surgery had not been preceded by any treatment in any patient. Unmatched junction bases numbered 11, after V lost 5 bases and J lost 7 bases. The CDR3 is 14 residues long. Looked up from germline, CDR1 is GTSNPN and CDR2 is SVGIG (reference sequence). This sequence was found in a female donor with papillary thyroid cancer or a benign thyroid nodule (not recorded which). Some clones in this sample may be carry-over from other donors' samples. The chain is built from TRBV30 and TRBJ2-7; 10 bases match TRBD2. The sequenced sample was blood. CDR3 nucleotides: TGTGCCTGGTTTAAAGCGGGAGGGCCGGGAGAGCAGTACTTC. This sequence encodes CAWFKAGGPGEQYF.